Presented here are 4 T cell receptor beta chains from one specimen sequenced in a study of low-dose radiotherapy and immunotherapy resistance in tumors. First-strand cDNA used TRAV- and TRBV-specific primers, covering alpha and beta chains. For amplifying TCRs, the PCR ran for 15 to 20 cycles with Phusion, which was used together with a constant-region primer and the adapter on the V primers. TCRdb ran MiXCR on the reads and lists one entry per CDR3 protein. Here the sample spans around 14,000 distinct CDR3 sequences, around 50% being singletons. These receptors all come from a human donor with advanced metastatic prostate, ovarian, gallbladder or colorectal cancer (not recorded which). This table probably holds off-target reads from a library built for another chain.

CDR3 residues: CSVWGPRGYTF. The CDR3 nucleotides read TGCAGCGTATGGGGGCCTCGCGGCTACACCTTC. This rearrangement joins TRBV29-1 to TRBJ1-2; the D gene is possibly TRBD1 (6 bases). The CDR3 has 11 amino acids. Trimming left V 6 bases short and J 8 bases short, with 13 bases between. Per germline, CDR1 SQVTM and CDR2 ANQGSEA.

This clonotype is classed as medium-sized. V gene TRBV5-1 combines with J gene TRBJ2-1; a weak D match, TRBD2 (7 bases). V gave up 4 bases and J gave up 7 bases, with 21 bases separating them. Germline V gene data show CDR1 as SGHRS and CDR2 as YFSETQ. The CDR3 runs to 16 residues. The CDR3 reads CASSPATTGGRNEQFF. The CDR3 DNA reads TGCGCCAGCAGCCCCGCGACCACGGGGGGCAGGAATGAGCAGTTCTTC.

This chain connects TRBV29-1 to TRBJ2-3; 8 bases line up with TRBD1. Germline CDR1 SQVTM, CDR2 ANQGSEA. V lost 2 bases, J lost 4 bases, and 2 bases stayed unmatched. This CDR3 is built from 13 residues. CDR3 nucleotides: TGCAGCGTTGAAAACAGGGGGTCAGATACGCAGTATTTT. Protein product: CSVENRGSDTQYF.

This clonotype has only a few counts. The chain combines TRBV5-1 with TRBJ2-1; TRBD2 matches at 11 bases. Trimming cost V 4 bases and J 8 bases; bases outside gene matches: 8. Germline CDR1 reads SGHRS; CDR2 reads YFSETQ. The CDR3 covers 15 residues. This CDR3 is CASSITSGSIYEQFF. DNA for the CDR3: TGCGCCAGCAGCATAACTAGCGGGAGTATCTATGAGCAGTTCTTC.